Shown below are 22 T cell receptor beta chains from a single sample sequenced in a study of T cell repertoires in cytomegalovirus infection (dated 2019 in TCRdb). Sequencing relied on an Illumina HiSeq 1500. Clones were called with MiXCR by TCRdb after fastp trimmed the public reads at Q25, and only in-frame beta chains were retained. For every CDR3 protein sequence, its rows merge into one entry that carries the most common genes and DNA. Here the sample has around 630,000 distinct CDR3 sequences; less than 25% occur a single time. Less than 9.5% of the sample lies in the top ten. Sequenced: CD8+ T cells from PBMCs. Every receptor here comes from a human donor in good health (CMV status not recorded). Some clones in this sample may be carry-over from other donors' samples.

The chain couples TRBV25-1 to TRBJ1-3, with D tentatively TRBD1 (6 bases). This CDR3 is built from 20 residues. Germline-derived CDR1 and CDR2 are MGHDK and SYGVNS. The ends were cut back, 4 bases at V and 1 base at J, with 26 bases in the middle. CDR3 coding DNA: TGTGCCAGCAGTGCACTATGGTCGGTCGACAGGAACCCATCTGGAAACACCATATATTTT. It encodes CASSALWSVDRNPSGNTIYF.

This chain uses TRBV14 with TRBJ2-3; 8 bases fit TRBD2. Germline V gene sequence: CDR1 SGHDN, CDR2 FVKESK. This CDR3 spans 16 amino acids. The V gene end was trimmed by 1 base and the J gene end by 3 bases; junction bases not matched to a gene: 6. CDR3 sequence: CASSQVGSGTTDTQYF. The DNA of the CDR3 is TGTGCCAGCAGCCAAGTAGGTAGCGGGACAACAGATACGCAGTATTTT.

This clonotype was detected many times. The rearrangement uses TRBV12-3 or TRBV12-4 and TRBJ1-2; D perhaps matches TRBD1 (5 bases). The CDR3 extends over 13 amino acids. Trimming pared 6 bases from V and 4 bases from J, leaving 12 bases between. CDR3 sequence: CASSLGGGYGYTF. DNA of the CDR3: TGTGCCAGCAGCTTGGGGGGGGGCTATGGCTACACCTTC.

This chain joins TRBV7-3 and TRBJ2-1; D might be TRBD1 (5 bases). Germline assignment: CDR1 SGHTA and CDR2 FQGTGA. The V and J ends lost 8 bases and 5 bases respectively, with 16 bases between them. The CDR3 contains 14 residues. CDR3 loop: CASLGAGLHNEQFF. In DNA form, the CDR3 reads TGTGCCAGCCTAGGGGCCGGGCTCCACAATGAGCAGTTCTTC. The full variable domain, with the rest looked up from reference TRBV7-3 and TRBJ2-1, is GAGVSQTPSNKVTEKGKYVELRCDPISGHTALYWYRQSLGQGPEFLIYFQGTGAADDSGLPNDRFFAVRPEGSVSTLKIQRTERGDSAVYLCASLGAGLHNEQFFGPGTRLTVL.

This sequence joins TRBV28 and TRBJ1-5; D unresolved. Germline V lookup: CDR1 MDHEN, CDR2 SYDVKM. The CDR3 is 16 residues long. V lost 2 bases to trimming and J lost 0 bases, with 11 bases between them. The DNA for the CDR3 is TGTGCCAGCAGTTTAAAGGCAGTCTATAGCAATCAGCCCCAGCATTTT. As protein: CASSLKAVYSNQPQHF.

This clonotype was seen at least ten times. This chain uses TRBV27 with TRBJ2-1; TRBD1 or TRBD2 may be the D gene (5 bases each). The germline V and J ends were trimmed by 9 bases and 5 bases, with 17 bases remaining between them. This CDR3 region has 14 residues. Germline values: CDR1 MNHEY, CDR2 SMNVEV (reference sequence). CDR3 sequence (DNA): TGTGCCAGTCGATATGGGGGACCCAACAATGAGCAGTTCTTC. Its protein product is CASRYGGPNNEQFF.

This chain uses TRBV7-2 with TRBJ1-2, with 8 bases matching TRBD1. Germline-derived CDR1 and CDR2 are SGHTA and FQGNSA. The junction had 8 bases not matched to a gene; V was cut back by 1 base and J by 4 bases. The CDR3 sequence is 16 residues long. CDR3 amino acids: CASSLGAPGQAYGYTF. CDR3 coding DNA: TGTGCCAGCAGCTTAGGGGCACCGGGACAGGCCTATGGCTACACCTTC. Using reference TRBV7-2 and TRBJ1-2 for the parts outside the CDR3, the full variable domain is GAGVSQSPSNKVTEKGKDVELRCDPISGHTALYWYRQSLGQGLEFLIYFQGNSAPDKSGLPSDRFSAERTGGSVSTLTIQRTQQEDSAVYLCASSLGAPGQAYGYTFGSGTRLTVV.

The chain joins TRBV5-1 to TRBJ2-5, with D possibly being TRBD2 (6 bases). V was trimmed by 4 bases and J by 2 bases, leaving 15 bases between them. The CDR3 covers 15 residues. Germline-derived CDR1 and CDR2 are SGHRS and YFSETQ. CDR3: CASSPAGWAQETQYF. In DNA form, the CDR3 reads TGCGCCAGCAGCCCCGCGGGGTGGGCACAAGAGACCCAGTACTTC.

The chain couples TRBV29-1 to TRBJ1-3, with D uncertain. V was trimmed by 2 bases and J by 1 base, leaving 6 bases between them. Germline V gene lookup returns CDR1 SQVTM and CDR2 ANQGSEA. The CDR3 sequence is 13 residues long. The CDR3 DNA reads as TGCAGCGTTGAAATGGGTTCTGGAAACACCATATATTTT. Translating gives CSVEMGSGNTIYF.

This clonotype was detected ten times or more. The rearrangement joins TRBV20-1 to TRBJ2-1; 8 bases are a match to TRBD2. The CDR3 spans 11 residues. The germline gives CDR1 DFQATT, CDR2 SNEGSKA (reference sequence). After removal of 5 bases from V and 6 bases from J, the junction contained 0 bases not matched to a gene. CDR3 sequence: CSARGGNEQFF. The CDR3 DNA sequence: TGCAGTGCTCGGGGGGGCAATGAGCAGTTCTTC.

J is TRBJ1-2 and V is TRBV25-1, with D perhaps matching TRBD1 (5 bases). Trimming removed 5 bases from V and 6 bases from J, with 16 bases in between. CDR3 length: 14 residues. Germline V gene data show CDR1 as MGHDK and CDR2 as SYGVNS. CDR3 sequence reads: CASSPLGAVHGYTF. For the CDR3, the DNA is TGTGCCAGCAGTCCCCTCGGGGCAGTCCATGGCTACACCTTC.

In this sample, this clonotype turned up many times. The chain recombines TRBV28 with TRBJ2-1, with TRBD2 matching 8 bases. This CDR3 region has 15 residues. V shed 3 bases and J 4 bases; nucleotides not matched to a gene: 5. The V gene's germline CDR1 is MDHEN and CDR2 SYDVKM. The CDR3 loop reads CASSFIAGSYNEQFF. CDR3 in DNA: TGTGCCAGCAGTTTCATAGCGGGGTCATACAATGAGCAGTTCTTC.

The chain is built from TRBV6-2 or TRBV6-3 and TRBJ2-7, with D unclear. The germline gives CDR1 MNHEY, CDR2 SVGEGT. V lost 6 bases and J 5 bases, leaving 17 bases between the germline ends. The CDR3 sequence is 14 residues long. Here the CDR3 DNA reads TGTGCCAGCAGACCAGTAGGGATTTTGGACGAGCAGTACTTC. Translated: CASRPVGILDEQYF.

CDR3 loop: CASSWGLAGASYNEQFF. The CDR3 DNA is TGTGCCAGCAGCTGGGGACTAGCGGGGGCCTCCTACAATGAGCAGTTCTTC. J is TRBJ2-1 and V is TRBV7-9; 14 bases align to TRBD2. The CDR3 has 17 residues. The trim removed 4 bases at V and 0 bases at J, leaving 2 bases unmatched. The germline gives CDR1 SEHNR, CDR2 FQNEAQ (reference sequence). Full variable domain (outside the CDR3, taken from reference TRBV7-9 and TRBJ2-1): DTGVSQNPRHKITKRGQNVTFRCDPISEHNRLYWYRQTLGQGPEFLTYFQNEAQLEKSRLLSDRFSAERPKGSFSTLEIQRTEQGDSAMYLCASSWGLAGASYNEQFFGPGTRLTVL.

The chain uses TRBV10-1 and TRBJ2-7; D is possibly TRBD1 (6 bases). CDR1 and CDR2 from the germline V gene are WNHNN and SYGVQD (reference sequence). The CDR3 is 12 residues long. The V end was cut by 11 bases, the J end by 0 bases, with 11 bases between. CDR3 DNA sequence: TGCGCCTCTGGACAGAGCTCCTACGAGCAGTACTTC. It yields the protein CASGQSSYEQYF.

This clonotype has at least ten counts. The genes are TRBV7-6 and TRBJ2-2; possibly TRBD1 for D (5 bases). Trimming removed 5 bases from V and 3 bases from J, with 13 bases in between. The CDR3 sequence is 15 residues long. CDR1 is SGHVS, CDR2 FNYEAQ, per germline. The DNA of the CDR3 is TGTGCCAGCAGCAAAAGGGGATTGGACACCGGGGAGCTGTTTTTT. It yields the protein CASSKRGLDTGELFF.

This clonotype has a count of ten or more. The CDR3 reads CASSFTGSSGNTIYF. For the CDR3, the DNA is TGTGCCAGCAGCTTTACAGGGTCCTCTGGAAACACCATATATTTT. V usage is TRBV7-2 and J usage is TRBJ1-3; D perhaps matches TRBD1 (6 bases). Germline-derived CDR1 and CDR2 are SGHTA and FQGNSA. The V end lost 3 bases, the J end lost 0 bases, and 9 bases lay between the germline ends. CDR3 size: 15 residues.

This rearrangement joins TRBV23-1 to TRBJ2-1; 11 nucleotides agree with TRBD1. TRBV23-1 has ORF status, its function being uncertain. V was pared by 7 bases and J by 4 bases, with 9 bases of the junction left unmatched. The CDR3 loop spans 16 amino acids. The CDR3: CASTPGGQGGYNEQFF. The CDR3 DNA sequence: TGCGCCAGCACCCCCGGGGGACAGGGGGGTTACAATGAGCAGTTCTTC.

The CDR3 DNA reads as TGTGCCAGCAACCGTGGGGGGGTGAAGGAGACCCAGTACTTC. As protein: CASNRGGVKETQYF. The rearrangement links TRBV5-5 to TRBJ2-5; TRBD2 aligns across 7 bases. The V gene end was trimmed by 6 bases and the J gene end by 5 bases; junction bases not matched to a gene: 10. In germline, CDR1 is SGHKS, CDR2 YYEKEE (reference sequence). The CDR3 length is 14 residues.

This clonotype was recorded a few times. The CDR3 loop reads CASSFDAGANVLTF. The CDR3 DNA follows: TGTGCCAGCAGCTTTGACGCTGGGGCCAACGTCCTGACTTTC. The chain combines TRBV5-5 with TRBJ2-6; D remains ambiguous. Germline V lookup: CDR1 SGHKS, CDR2 YYEKEE (reference sequence). Trimming shortened V by 2 bases and J by 2 bases, and 5 bases separated the two germline ends. The CDR3 has 14 residues.

This clonotype came up a few times. The chain uses TRBV25-1 and TRBJ2-7, with TRBD1 identical over 8 bases. Trimming removed 4 bases from V and 4 bases from J; junction bases left unmatched: 9. From germline, CDR1 is MGHDK and CDR2 SYGVNS. The CDR3 has 15 residues. CDR3 in DNA: TGTGCCAGCAGTGGCCCGGGACAGGTCATTTACGAGCAGTACGTC. It codes for CASSGPGQVIYEQYV.

The sample holds many counts of this clonotype. V is TRBV7-8 and J is TRBJ1-5, with TRBD1 identical over 7 bases. This CDR3 contains 16 residues. Per germline, CDR1 SGHVS and CDR2 FQNEAQ. V shed 2 bases and J 5 bases; nucleotides not matched to a gene: 9. CDR3 DNA sequence: TGTGCCAGCAGCTTATCTCGCACAGGGGTCCATCAGCCCCAGCATTTT. Translation: CASSLSRTGVHQPQHF.